The clone carrying this T cell receptor (beta chain) has just a few counts. Its specificity is not known. The source of the PBMCs was less than 12 ml of fresh peripheral blood. The data originate from a study of T cells in Graves' hyperthyroidism and ophthalmopathy. Study findings and constraints: Ophthalmopathy and stable hyperthyroidism were separated by a 13 V-J model. Ophthalmopathy got predicted by the model a median 6.5 months before its onset. Blood also carried most thyroid clonotypes expanded above 0.001.

Germline values: CDR1 SEHNR, CDR2 FQNEAQ (reference sequence). The CDR3 spans 13 residues. Trimming cost V 2 bases and J 3 bases, with 7 bases left between them. Template material for amplifying TCR beta CDR3 regions consisted of RNA transcripts. A first-round RT-PCR of the TCR CDR3 used the HTBI primer set. MiXCR, applied by TCRdb to the multiplex PCR reads, yields one record per CDR3 protein. Here the sample spans about 210,000 distinct CDR3 sequences, over 15% being singletons. The source of this sequence is a man aged 45 to 65 with Graves' hyperthyroidism. Sequencing input: blood. The chain carries TRBV7-9 and TRBJ2-5; D is ambiguous. The CDR3 bases are TGTGCCAGCAGCTTAACGCCCGAAGAGACCCAGTACTTC. Translating gives CASSLTPEETQYF.